The rows below give T cell receptor beta chains drawn from one sample of a study of T cell responses to AZD1222 COVID-19 vaccine. TCRdb's copy holds only in-frame clones and misses some; the assay was immunoSEQ multiplex PCR. The table includes 120,000 to 150,000 clones, around 90% detected once. Sample: peripheral blood, taken on day 0 of AZD1222 vaccination. The receptor source for this set is an adult in good health. Both conserved end residues are part of each CDR3. Each record gives: clone size, J gene, D gene, V gene, CDR3 DNA, CDR3 protein. A D gene is named only where the DNA matches it firmly. Clone size is not always given. Where it is, it says once, few, many or a class for expanded clones.

>NA|TRBJ2-2|NA|TRBV4-3
TGCGCCAGCAGCCAAGCGGCCCAGAACACCGGGGAGCTGTTTTTT
CASSQAAQNTGELFF
>NA|TRBJ2-3|NA|TRBV5-6
TGTGCCAGCAATCGTGGGACTCCTTTTGAGTATTTT
CASNRGTPFEYF
>NA|TRBJ1-2|NA|TRBV18
TGTGCCAGCTCACCACCGTCGGATTACTATGGCTACACCTTC
CASSPPSDYYGYTF
>NA|TRBJ2-1|TRBD2|TRBV7-8
TGTGCCAGCAGCGGACCCGGGACTAGCGGGAGGGCCCCGTTCTTC
CASSGPGTSGRAPFF
>NA|TRBJ2-2|TRBD2|TRBV7-2
TGTGCCAGCAGCACCACGGGGGGGCGAACCGGGGAGCTGTTTTTT
CASSTTGGRTGELFF
>NA|TRBJ1-1|NA|TRBV7-6
TGTGCCAGCAGCTCGGACATACTCTCTGAAGCTTTCTTT
CASSSDILSEAFF
>NA|TRBJ2-2|NA|TRBV7-2
TGTGCCAGCAGCTTGAGGGGCACCGGGGAGCTGTTTTTT
CASSLRGTGELFF
>NA|TRBJ2-7|NA|TRBV7-3
TGTGCCAGCAGCATCGGGACGCCATACGAGCAGTACTTC
CASSIGTPYEQYF
>NA|TRBJ1-6|NA|TRBV5-6
TGTGCCAGCAGCTTGCATCCTGAAATGGGCACCCTCCACTTT
CASSLHPEMGTLHF
>NA|TRBJ2-7|TRBD2|TRBV6-5
TGTGCCAGCAGTTACGTTATGACTAGCCGTCACGAGCAGTACTTC
CASSYVMTSRHEQYF
>NA|TRBJ1-1|NA|TRBV19
TGTGCCAGTAGGCCCCTCAGGACTTCGGACACTGAAGCTTTCTTT
CASRPLRTSDTEAFF
>NA|TRBJ2-1|TRBD2|TRBV28
TGTGCCAGCAGTTTATCCTTAGCGGGATCCGGGGATAACAATGAGCAGTTCTTC
CASSLSLAGSGDNNEQFF
>NA|TRBJ1-5|NA|TRBV18
TGTGCCAGCTCACCATTCGGTGATCAGCCCCAGCATTTT
CASSPFGDQPQHF
>NA|TRBJ1-5|NA|TRBV6-1
TGTGCCAGCAGTGAAGCAGGTCACAGGGCGCTCCTAGGTCAGCCCCAGCATTTT
CASSEAGHRALLGQPQHF
>NA|TRBJ2-1|NA|TRBV12-3/TRBV12-4
TGTGCCAGCAGTTTTTCTAGTCTTGAGCAGTTCTTC
CASSFSSLEQFF
>once|TRBJ2-1|TRBD2|TRBV19
TGTGCCAGTAGTTCCACGGGGGGGGCTTACAATGAGCAGTTCTTC
CASSSTGGAYNEQFF
>NA|TRBJ1-6|NA|TRBV9
TGTGCCAGCAGCGTAGTACCTGGGGGTCACAATTCACCCCTCCACTTT
CASSVVPGGHNSPLHF
>NA|TRBJ1-1|NA|TRBV7-9
TGTGCCAGCAGCTTAGTCGGACGGATGAACACTGAAGCTTTCTTT
CASSLVGRMNTEAFF
>NA|TRBJ2-1|TRBD2|TRBV7-9
TGTGCCAGCAGCTCAGCTCGGGGGGAGGGCTTTGGGGAGCAGTTCTTC
CASSSARGEGFGEQFF
>NA|TRBJ2-7|TRBD1|TRBV6-2/TRBV6-3
TGTGCCAGCAGTTCTCTATCCTGGGGGACAGGCCGTTCCTACGAGCAGTACTTC
CASSSLSWGTGRSYEQYF
>NA|TRBJ2-1|TRBD2|TRBV19
TGTGCCAGTAGGCTAGCGGGGGCCTCCAATGAGCAGTTCTTC
CASRLAGASNEQFF
>NA|TRBJ1-5|NA|TRBV19
TGTGCCAGTAGTACAGCCCACAGGGACGGGTCGAGCAATCAGCCCCAGCATTTT
CASSTAHRDGSSNQPQHF
>NA|TRBJ2-1|TRBD2|TRBV28
TGTGCCATCCCGGGACTAGCGGGATGGAGCTCCTACAATGAGCAGTTCTTC
CAIPGLAGWSSYNEQFF
>NA|TRBJ1-1|NA|TRBV6-6
TGTGCCAGCAGCTCTTCCGACAGGCTGGCTTTCTTT
CASSSSDRLAFF
>NA|TRBJ1-2|NA|TRBV6-5
TGTGCCAGCAGTTACTCGGGAAGGAGTCCCTATGGCTACACCTTC
CASSYSGRSPYGYTF
>NA|TRBJ2-1|TRBD2|TRBV11-2
TGTGCCAGCAGCTTAGCGAGCGGGGGGGGCCATGAGCAGTTCTTC
CASSLASGGGHEQFF
>NA|TRBJ2-4|NA|TRBV7-9
TGTGCCAGCAGCTTAGGCGGTTTGGAGAACATTCAGTACTTC
CASSLGGLENIQYF
>NA|TRBJ2-2|TRBD2|TRBV7-2
TGTGCCAGCAGCTTAGATGGCGGGAGCACCGGGGAGCTGTTTTTT
CASSLDGGSTGELFF
>NA|TRBJ2-3|NA|TRBV6-5
TGTGCCGCGAAAACCACGACTAGCACAGATACGCAGTATTTT
CAAKTTTSTDTQYF
>NA|TRBJ2-1|NA|TRBV6-6
TGTGCCAGCAGCAGCCCGCGGCGAGGGTACAATGAGCAGTTCTTC
CASSSPRRGYNEQFF
>NA|TRBJ2-5|NA|TRBV5-6
TGTGCCAGCAGCTTAAGACATTTCTTTGAATTCTCTAGGGAGACCCAGTACTTC
CASSLRHFFEFSRETQYF
>once|TRBJ2-3|TRBD2|TRBV29-1
TGCAGCGTTGGCGGGACTAGCGGGAGCTCAGATACGCAGTATTTT
CSVGGTSGSSDTQYF
>once|TRBJ1-2|TRBD1|TRBV6-2/TRBV6-3
TGTGCCAGCAGTTACGCTCCGGGACAGCCCTATGGCTACACCTTC
CASSYAPGQPYGYTF
>NA|TRBJ2-3|TRBD2|TRBV9
TGTGCCAGCAGCCTAGCGGGGGCTGACACAGATACGCAGTATTTT
CASSLAGADTDTQYF
>NA|TRBJ1-1|NA|TRBV29-1
TGCAGCGTTGTTCTACCCAGCTTAGGGATGAACACTGAAGCTTTCTTT
CSVVLPSLGMNTEAFF
>NA|TRBJ2-1|TRBD2|TRBV4-2
TGTGCCAGCAGCCAAGTGATTAGCGGGGATGAGCAGTTCTTC
CASSQVISGDEQFF
>NA|TRBJ2-3|TRBD1|TRBV11-3
TGTGCCAGCAGCACCCGAACCGGGACAGGGTCCGGAGATACGCAGTATTTT
CASSTRTGTGSGDTQYF